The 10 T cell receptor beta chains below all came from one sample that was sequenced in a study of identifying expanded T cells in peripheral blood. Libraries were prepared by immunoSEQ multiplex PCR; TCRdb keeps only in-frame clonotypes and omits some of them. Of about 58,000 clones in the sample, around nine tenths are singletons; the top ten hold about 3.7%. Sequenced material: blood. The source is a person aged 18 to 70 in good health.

The CDR3, as DNA: TGCGCCAGCAGCTTGCCTAGCGGGAGTTTAATCACCGGGGAGCTGTTTTTT. It yields the protein CASSLPSGSLITGELFF. This chain joins TRBV5-1 and TRBJ2-2; 10 bases map to TRBD2. The germline CDR1 and CDR2 sequences are SGHRS and YFSETQ. CDR3 length equals 17 residues. V gave up 1 base and J gave up 4 bases; unmatched junction bases: 7.

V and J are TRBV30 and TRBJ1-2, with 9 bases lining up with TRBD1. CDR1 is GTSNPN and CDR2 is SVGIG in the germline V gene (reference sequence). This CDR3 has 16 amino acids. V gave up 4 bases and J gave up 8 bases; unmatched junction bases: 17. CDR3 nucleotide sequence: TGTGCCTGGATGCTCGGACAGGGGTTAGTTGGTCGAGGCTACACCTTC. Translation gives CAWMLGQGLVGRGYTF.

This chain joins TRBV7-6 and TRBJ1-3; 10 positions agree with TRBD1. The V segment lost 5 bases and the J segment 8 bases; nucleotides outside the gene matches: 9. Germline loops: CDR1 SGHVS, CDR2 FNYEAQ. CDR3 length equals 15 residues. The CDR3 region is CASSARTGGLDTIYF. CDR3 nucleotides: TGTGCCAGCAGCGCCCGGACAGGGGGGTTAGACACCATATATTTT.

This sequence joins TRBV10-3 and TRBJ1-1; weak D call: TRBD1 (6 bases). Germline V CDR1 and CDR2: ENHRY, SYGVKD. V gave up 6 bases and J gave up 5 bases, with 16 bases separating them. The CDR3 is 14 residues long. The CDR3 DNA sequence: TGTGCCATCAGCCTACAGGGATCTGGGACTGAAGCTTTCTTT. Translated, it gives CAISLQGSGTEAFF.

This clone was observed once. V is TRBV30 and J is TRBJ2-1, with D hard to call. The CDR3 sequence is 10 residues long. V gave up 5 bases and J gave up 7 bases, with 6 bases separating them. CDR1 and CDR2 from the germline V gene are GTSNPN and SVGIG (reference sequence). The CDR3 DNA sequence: TGTGCCTGGGGAACTAATGAGCAGTTCTTC. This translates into CAWGTNEQFF.

The DNA of the CDR3 is TGTGCCAGCAGCCCCCGCGGACAGGGGTGGACTGAAGCTTTCTTT. Translation: CASSPRGQGWTEAFF. The chain recombines TRBV9 with TRBJ1-1; 9 bases fit TRBD1. Germline V gene data show CDR1 as SGDLS and CDR2 as YYNGEE. This CDR3 has 15 amino acids. The ends lost 4 bases at V and 5 bases at J; junction bases unmatched: 9.

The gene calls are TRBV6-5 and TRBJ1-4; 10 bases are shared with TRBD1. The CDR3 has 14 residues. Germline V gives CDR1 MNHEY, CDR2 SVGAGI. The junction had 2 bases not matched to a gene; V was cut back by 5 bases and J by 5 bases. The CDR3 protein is CASSRDRGNEKLFF. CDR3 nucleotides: TGTGCCAGCAGTCGGGACAGGGGAAATGAAAAACTGTTTTTT.

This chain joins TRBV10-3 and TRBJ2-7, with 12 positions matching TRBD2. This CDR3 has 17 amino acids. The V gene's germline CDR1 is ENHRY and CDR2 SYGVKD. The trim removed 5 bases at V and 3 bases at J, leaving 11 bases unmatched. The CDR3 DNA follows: TGTGCCATCAGTCGGGGCCCGGGACTAGCGGGTGACTACGAGCAGTACTTC. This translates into CAISRGPGLAGDYEQYF.

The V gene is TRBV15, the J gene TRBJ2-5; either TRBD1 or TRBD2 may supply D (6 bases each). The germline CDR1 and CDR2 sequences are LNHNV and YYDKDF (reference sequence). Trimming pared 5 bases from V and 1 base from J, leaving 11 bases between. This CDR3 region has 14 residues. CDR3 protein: CATSRGRVQETQYF. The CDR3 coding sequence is TGTGCCACCAGCCGGGGGCGGGTCCAAGAGACCCAGTACTTC.

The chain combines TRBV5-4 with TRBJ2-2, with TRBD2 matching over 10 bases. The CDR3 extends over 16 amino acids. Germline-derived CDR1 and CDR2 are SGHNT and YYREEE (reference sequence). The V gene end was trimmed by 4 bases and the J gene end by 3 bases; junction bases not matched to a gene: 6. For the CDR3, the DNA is TGTGCCAGCAGCCCCCTCCTAGCGGGAGACACCGGGGAGCTGTTTTTT. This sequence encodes CASSPLLAGDTGELFF.